Sequencing of this TCR beta chain was carried out in a study of response to subunit inactivated influenza vaccine. The sample holds a few counts of this clonotype. CDR1 SGHKS and CDR2 YYEKEE come from the germline V gene (reference sequence). The ends lost 3 bases at V and 4 bases at J; junction bases unmatched: 6. This CDR3 is 15 amino acids long. TCRdb recomputed calls from the RT-PCR reads with MiXCR, one row per CDR3 protein. The sample includes roughly 570,000 distinct CDR3 sequences, approximately 12% of them seen just once. The sequence derives from a man aged 50 to 60 who received an inactivated influenza vaccine. This sequence joins TRBV5-5 and TRBJ2-5; TRBD1 agrees at 10 bases. This sample comprised PBMCs from blood, obtained more than 35 days after vaccination. This chain's CDR3 is CASSWGQGIGETQYF. Here the CDR3 DNA reads TGTGCCAGCAGCTGGGGACAGGGGATAGGAGAGACCCAGTACTTC.